This T cell receptor (beta chain) was captured by sequencing in a study of T-cell memory formation after mild COVID-19. Study findings and constraints: Day 37-peaking second-wave clones had unconfirmed SARS-CoV-2 specificity. Chiefly within CM and EM were the contracting CD4+ clones; CD8+ ones were within EMRA. Day 15 to 85 contracting clones showed balanced CD4/CD8; later expanders leaned CD4+.

This clonotype came up a few times. No antigen is known for it. The V gene lost 0 bases and the J gene lost 0 bases, with 16 bases spanning the gap. The CDR3 extends over 19 amino acids. Germline CDR1 and CDR2: SGHRS and YFSETQ. Sample barcodes and UMIs were carried by the TCR alpha and TCR beta cDNA libraries that 5'RACE generated with constant-segment primers. One entry per CDR3 protein results from TCRdb running MiXCR on the 5' RACE reads. The table shows some 180,000 distinct CDR3 sequences, with approximately 13% occurring only once. The chain joins TRBV5-1 to TRBJ2-6; no clear D gene. Sequencing input: PBMCs or a T cell subset sorted from them (not recorded which). The sequence was obtained from a man aged 18 to 29 who had mild COVID-19 (a few samples of this study predate the infection). Cell type and time point are not known. The CDR3 sequence is CASSLALQAAFSGANVLTF. The CDR3 DNA reads TGCGCCAGCAGCTTGGCCCTCCAAGCCGCTTTCTCTGGGGCCAACGTCCTGACTTTC.